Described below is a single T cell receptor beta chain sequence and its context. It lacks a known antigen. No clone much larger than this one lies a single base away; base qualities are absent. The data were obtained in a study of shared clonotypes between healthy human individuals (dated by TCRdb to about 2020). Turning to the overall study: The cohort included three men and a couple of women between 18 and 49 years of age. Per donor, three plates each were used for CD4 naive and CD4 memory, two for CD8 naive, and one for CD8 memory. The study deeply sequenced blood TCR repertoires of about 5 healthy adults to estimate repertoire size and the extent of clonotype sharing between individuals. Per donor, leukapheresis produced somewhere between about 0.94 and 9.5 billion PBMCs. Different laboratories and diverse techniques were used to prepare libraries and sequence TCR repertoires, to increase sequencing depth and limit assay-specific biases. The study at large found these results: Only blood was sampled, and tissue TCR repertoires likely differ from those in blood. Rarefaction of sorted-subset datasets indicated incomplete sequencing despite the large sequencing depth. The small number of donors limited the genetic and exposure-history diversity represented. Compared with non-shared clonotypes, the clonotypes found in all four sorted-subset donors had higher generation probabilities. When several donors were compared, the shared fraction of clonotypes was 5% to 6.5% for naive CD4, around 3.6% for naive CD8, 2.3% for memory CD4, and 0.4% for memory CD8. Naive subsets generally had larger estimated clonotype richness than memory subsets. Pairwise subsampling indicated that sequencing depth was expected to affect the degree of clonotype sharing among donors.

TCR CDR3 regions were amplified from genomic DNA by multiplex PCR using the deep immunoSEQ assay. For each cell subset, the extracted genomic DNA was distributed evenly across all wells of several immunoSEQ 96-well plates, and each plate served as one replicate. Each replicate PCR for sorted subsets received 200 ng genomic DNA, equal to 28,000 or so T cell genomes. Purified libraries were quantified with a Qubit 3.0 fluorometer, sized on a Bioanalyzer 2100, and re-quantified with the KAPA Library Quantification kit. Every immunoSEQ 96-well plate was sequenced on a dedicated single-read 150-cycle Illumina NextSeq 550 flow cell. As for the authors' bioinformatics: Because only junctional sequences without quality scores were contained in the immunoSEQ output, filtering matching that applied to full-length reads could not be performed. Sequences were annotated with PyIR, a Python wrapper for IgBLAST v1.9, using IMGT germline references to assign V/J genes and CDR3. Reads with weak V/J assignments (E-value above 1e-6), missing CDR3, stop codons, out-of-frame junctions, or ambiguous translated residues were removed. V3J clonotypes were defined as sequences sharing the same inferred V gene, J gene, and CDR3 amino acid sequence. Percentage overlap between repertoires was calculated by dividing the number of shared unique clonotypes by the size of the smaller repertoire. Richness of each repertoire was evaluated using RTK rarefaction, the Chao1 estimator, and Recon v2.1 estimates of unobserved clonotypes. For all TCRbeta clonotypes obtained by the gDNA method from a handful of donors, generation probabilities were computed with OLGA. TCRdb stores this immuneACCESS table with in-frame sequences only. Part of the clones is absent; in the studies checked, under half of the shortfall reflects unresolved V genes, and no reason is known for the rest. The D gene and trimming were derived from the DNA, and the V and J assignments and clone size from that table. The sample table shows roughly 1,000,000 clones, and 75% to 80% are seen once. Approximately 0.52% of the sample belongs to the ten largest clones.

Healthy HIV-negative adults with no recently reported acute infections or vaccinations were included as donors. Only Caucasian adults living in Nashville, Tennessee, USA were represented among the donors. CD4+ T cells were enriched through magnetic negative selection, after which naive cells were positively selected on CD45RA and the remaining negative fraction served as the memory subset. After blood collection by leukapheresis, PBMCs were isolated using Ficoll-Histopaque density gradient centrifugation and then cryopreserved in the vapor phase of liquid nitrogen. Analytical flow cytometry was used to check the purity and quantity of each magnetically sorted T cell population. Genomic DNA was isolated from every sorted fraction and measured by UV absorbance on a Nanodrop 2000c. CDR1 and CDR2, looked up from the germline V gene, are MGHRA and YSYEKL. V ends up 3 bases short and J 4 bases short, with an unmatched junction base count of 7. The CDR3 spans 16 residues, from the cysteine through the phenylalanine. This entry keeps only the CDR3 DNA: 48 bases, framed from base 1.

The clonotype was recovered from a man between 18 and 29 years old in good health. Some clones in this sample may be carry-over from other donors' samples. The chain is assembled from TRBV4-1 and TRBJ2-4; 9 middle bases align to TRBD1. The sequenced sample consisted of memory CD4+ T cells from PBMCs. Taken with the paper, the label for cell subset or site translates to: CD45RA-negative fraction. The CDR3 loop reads CASSQGPGTGKNIQYF. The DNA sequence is TGCGCCAGCAGCCAGGGCCCCGGGACAGGGAAAAACATTCAGTACTTC.